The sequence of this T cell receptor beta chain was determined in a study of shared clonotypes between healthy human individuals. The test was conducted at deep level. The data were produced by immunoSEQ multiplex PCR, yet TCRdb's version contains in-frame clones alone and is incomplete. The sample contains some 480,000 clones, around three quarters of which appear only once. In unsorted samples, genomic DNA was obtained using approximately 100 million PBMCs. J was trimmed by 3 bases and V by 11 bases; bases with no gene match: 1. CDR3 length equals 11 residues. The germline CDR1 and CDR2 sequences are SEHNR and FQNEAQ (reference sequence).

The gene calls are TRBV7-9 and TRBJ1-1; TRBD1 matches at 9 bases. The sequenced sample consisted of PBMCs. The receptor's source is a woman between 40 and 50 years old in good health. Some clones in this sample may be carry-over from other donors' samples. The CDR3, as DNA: TGTGCCTGGGACAGGGACACTGAAGCTTTCTTT. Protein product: CAWDRDTEAFF.